This T cell receptor beta chain originates from a study of shared clonotypes between healthy human individuals. The unsorted PBMC sample used ten immunoSEQ deep assay plates. TCRdb's copy holds only in-frame clones and misses some; the assay was immunoSEQ multiplex PCR. In the table there are about half a million clones, 81% of which are singletons. Adult Caucasians living in Nashville, Tennessee made up all of the donors. This TCR came from a woman between 40 and 50 years old in good health. Some clones in this sample may be carry-over from other donors' samples. The sample taken for sequencing was PBMCs.

Written as DNA, the CDR3 is TGTGCCAGCAGCCCAGGGGGGGGCGGGAGAGGCTACGAGCAGTACTTC. Its protein is CASSPGGGGRGYEQYF. This sequence joins TRBV13 and TRBJ2-7; D is possibly TRBD1 or TRBD2 (7 bases each). From germline, CDR1 is PRHDT and CDR2 FYEKMQ (reference sequence). The CDR3 runs 16 residues. V lost 5 bases to trimming and J lost 3 bases, with 20 bases between them.